These T cell receptor beta chains were read from a single sample in a study of spatial heterogeneity in lung cancer. One entry per CDR3 protein results from TCRdb running MiXCR on the 5' RACE reads. The sample contains about 45,000 distinct CDR3 sequences, about 23% of which appear only once. Sample: PBMCs, taken at follow-up. Receptors were obtained from a female donor with early-stage non-small cell lung cancer. The CDR3 runs from the conserved cysteine through the conserved F or W. D genes are given only for firm matches. Size values are once, few and many counts, or a class for expanded clones, and some rows have none.

size,V,J,D,CDR3,DNA
many,TRBV12-3/TRBV12-4,TRBJ1-1,-,CASSGRRAEAFF,TGTGCCAGCTCTGGGAGGAGAGCTGAAGCTTTCTTT
many,TRBV2,TRBJ2-3,-,CASIRTGTPGTDTQYF,TGTGCCAGCATTAGGACCGGGACCCCAGGCACAGATACGCAGTATTTT
-,TRBV11-2,TRBJ2-6,-,CASRPVGGRPGANVLTF,TGTGCCAGCAGACCCGTCGGGGGGCGACCTGGGGCCAACGTCCTGACTTTC
few,TRBV5-1,TRBJ1-5,-,CASSLDGNQPQHF,TGCGCCAGCAGCTTGGACGGCAATCAGCCCCAGCATTTT
-,TRBV20-1,TRBJ2-2,TRBD1,CSAPDRGNTGELFF,TGCAGTGCCCCTGACAGGGGGAACACCGGGGAGCTGTTTTTT
many,TRBV2,TRBJ2-3,-,CASSEGSDTQYF,TGTGCCAGCAGTGAAGGGTCAGATACGCAGTATTTT
-,TRBV6-6,TRBJ2-2,-,CASSYLEGGNTGELFF,TGTGCCAGCAGTTACCTTGAGGGGGGTAACACCGGGGAGCTGTTTTTT
-,TRBV6-1,TRBJ1-2,-,CASSVPPEGYTF,TGTGCCAGCAGTGTCCCCCCGGAAGGCTACACCTTC
few,TRBV14,TRBJ2-1,-,CASSQRRYNEQFF,TGTGCCAGCAGTCAGCGGAGGTACAATGAGCAGTTCTTC
-,TRBV30,TRBJ2-7,TRBD1,CAWGGQGVAEQYF,TGTGCCTGGGGTGGACAGGGGGTGGCCGAGCAGTACTTC
many,TRBV7-9,TRBJ1-1,-,CASSLRGGTEAFF,TGTGCCAGCAGCCTCAGAGGCGGCACTGAAGCTTTCTTT
-,TRBV11-2,TRBJ1-1,-,CASSRYVQESVTEAFF,TGTGCCAGCAGCCGGTACGTACAGGAGTCAGTCACTGAAGCTTTCTTT